This T cell receptor (beta chain) was captured in a study of post-analysis software for immune sequencing data. About the research overall: Relapsing-remitting, secondary progressive and progressive-relapsing multiple sclerosis were all included among the disease courses.

This CDR3 comprises 15 residues. The V gene's germline CDR1 is SGHKS and CDR2 YYEKEE (reference sequence). The V and J ends lost 4 bases and 6 bases, in that order; junction bases with no gene match: 7. In regard to this clonotype: Its matching antigen is unknown.

Carried by the TCR beta cDNA libraries were unique molecular identifiers. The yield from roughly 1 to 10 million T cells was around 500,000 cDNA molecules in total. A single record per CDR3 protein comes from TCRdb applying MiXCR to the PCR reads. The sample lists more than 450,000 distinct CDR3 sequences; 34% were seen once. General study results and limits: People with multiple sclerosis had a significantly lower normalized Chao1 diversity than controls did. Among several TRBV segments more frequent in patients than controls were TRBV5-6, TRBV5-1 and TRBV20-1. Samples made in the same batch grouped tightly together by F measure.

This TCR derives from a girl aged 2 to 17 with multiple sclerosis. The sample consisted of blood. The V gene is TRBV5-5, the J gene TRBJ2-1; 10 bases are shared with TRBD1. The DNA for the CDR3 is TGTGCCAGCAGCCCATGGACAGGGGGTGGCAATGAGCAGTTCTTC. This translates into CASSPWTGGGNEQFF.